This TCR beta chain was profiled in a study of blood T cell repertoires in COVID-19. Study background: Sites across the United States, Italy and Spain contributed samples from acute and convalescent COVID-19. The cDNA or gDNA used as material had been derived from T cells, B-cell-depleted T cells, or PBMCs.

This CDR3 is 15 amino acids long. Germline CDR1 and CDR2: SGHDN and FVKESK. Per the original methods: Reference gene primer amplification in the assay estimated nucleated cell counts. The data were produced by immunoSEQ multiplex PCR, yet TCRdb's version contains in-frame clones alone and is incomplete. V and J calls and clone size are copied from that table; D and trimming were computed from the DNA. The table includes under 250,000 clones, around 80% detected once. On this clone: This may stem from a read error, because a much larger clone lies one nucleotide away.

The sequence was collected from a woman aged 55-69 years who had recovered from COVID-19. This sequence joins TRBV14 and TRBJ1-6; possible D gene TRBD1, 5 bases. The sequenced sample consisted of peripheral blood. The CDR3 DNA reads TGTGCCAGCAGCCCACGACAGCGCTATAATTTACCCCTCCACTTT. Amino acid sequence: CASSPRQRYNLPLHF.